This TCR beta chain was obtained from a study of shared clonotypes between healthy human individuals. Germline-derived CDR1 and CDR2 are SNHLY and FYNNEI. The CDR3 consists of 14 residues. Deletions cut 5 bases from V and 4 bases from J, with 11 bases between. Deep level was the assay's run setting. The method was immunoSEQ multiplex PCR; TCRdb's version includes in-frame clones alone and lacks a portion of them. The sample yields approximately 1,000,000 clones, about 80% seen once. Sequencing was carried out using memory CD4+ T cells from PBMCs. Documented subset: CD45RA-negative fraction. This receptor was identified in a young man in good health. Some clones in this sample may be carry-over from other donors' samples. This sequence joins TRBV2 and TRBJ2-2, with no clear D. The DNA for the CDR3 is TGTGCCAGCAGTTGGGGTTCGGGCACCGGGGAGCTGTTTTTT. Translating gives CASSWGSGTGELFF.